These T cell receptor beta chains were read from a single sample in a study of identical twins. Via MiXCR, TCRdb re-called the 5' RACE reads, giving one row per CDR3 protein. Among 310,000 or so distinct CDR3 sequences listed, about 8.3% were seen once. These same data were also listed under a study on yellow fever vaccine responses in identical twins.

The specimen sequenced was memory (CD45RO+) T cells sorted from blood. The receptors derive from a woman under 30 in good health. Both conserved end residues are part of each CDR3. The order of the fields is V gene, clone size, D gene, J gene, CDR3 protein. The D gene is left open where the match is weak. Clone size is shown for a subset of rows, as once, few, many or a class of expanded clone.

>TRBV5-1|many|TRBD2|TRBJ2-2
CASSSPRWGGNTGELFF
>TRBV6-2/TRBV6-3|few|TRBD2|TRBJ2-1
CASRLSGSSYNEQFF
>TRBV28|many|-|TRBJ2-1
CASRSPSGSGEQFF
>TRBV7-6|few|TRBD1|TRBJ1-2
CASSPLDRGDGYTF
>TRBV5-5|few|-|TRBJ2-2
CASSLIQGSTGELFF
>TRBV20-1|-|TRBD2|TRBJ2-3
CSAGLAGASTDTQYF
>TRBV7-6|many|-|TRBJ2-7
CASSLAEGSYEQYF
>TRBV5-1|many|-|TRBJ2-7
CASRYEGTSYEQYF
>TRBV15|many|-|TRBJ1-5
CATSRDRFFRSNQPQHF
>TRBV27|-|-|TRBJ2-1
CASSITTRAEQFF
>TRBV3-1|few|-|TRBJ1-1
CASSNGPGAEAFF
>TRBV5-6|-|-|TRBJ1-1
CASSLGRVRTEAFF
>TRBV3-1|few|-|TRBJ2-1
CASSPQPQGGYNEQFF
>TRBV20-1|few|-|TRBJ2-5
CSAPKPAGMGTQYF